This T cell receptor beta chain was captured in a study of blood T cell repertoires in COVID-19. Methods used by the authors: Cell counts per sample came from amplifying reference gene primers. TCRdb's copy holds only in-frame clones and misses some; the assay was immunoSEQ multiplex PCR. Clone size and the V and J calls come from that table; the DNA yielded D and trimming. The data show under 150,000 clones, with 80% to 85% seen just once and approximately 8.7% held by the top ten. Looked up from germline, CDR1 is SEHNR and CDR2 is FQNEAQ (reference sequence). Germline trimming cut 2 bases from V and 1 base from J; bases unmatched to any gene: 2. The CDR3 loop spans 15 amino acids.

The receptor was derived from a woman aged 55-70 years with active or convalescent COVID-19. The chain carries TRBV7-9 and TRBJ1-2; TRBD1 matches at 9 bases. The sequenced sample was peripheral blood. CDR3 protein: CASSLTGGHNYGYTF. In DNA form, the CDR3 reads TGTGCCAGCAGCTTAACAGGGGGCCATAACTATGGCTACACCTTC.